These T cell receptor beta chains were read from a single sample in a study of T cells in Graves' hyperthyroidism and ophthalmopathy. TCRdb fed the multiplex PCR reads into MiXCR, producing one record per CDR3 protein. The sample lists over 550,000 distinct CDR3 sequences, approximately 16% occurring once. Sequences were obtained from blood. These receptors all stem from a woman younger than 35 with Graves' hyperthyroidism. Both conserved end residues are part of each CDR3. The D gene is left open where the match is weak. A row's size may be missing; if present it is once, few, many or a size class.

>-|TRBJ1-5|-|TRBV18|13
TGTGCCAGCTCACGAGGTGTCAATCAGCCCCAGCATTTT
CASSRGVNQPQHF
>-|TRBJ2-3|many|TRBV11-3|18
TGTGCCAGCAGCTTAGATTCGTCGCAGGGTCTTAGCACAGATACGCAGTATTTT
CASSLDSSQGLSTDTQYF
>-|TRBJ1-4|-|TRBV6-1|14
TGTGCCAGCAGTGAACAGGGGCGGAGTGAAAAACTGTTTTTT
CASSEQGRSEKLFF
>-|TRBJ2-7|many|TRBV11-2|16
TGTGCCAGCAGGAACTCTTTCCGGGACGGAGCCTACGAGCAGTACTTC
CASRNSFRDGAYEQYF
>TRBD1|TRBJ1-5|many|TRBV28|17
TGTGCCAGCAGTTCAACGACAGGGCTACAGGGCAATCAGCCCCAGCATTTT
CASSSTTGLQGNQPQHF
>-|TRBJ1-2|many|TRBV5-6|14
TGTGCCAGCAGCTTAGGGCGAAATACCTATGGCTACACCTTC
CASSLGRNTYGYTF
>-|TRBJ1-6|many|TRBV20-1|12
TGCAGTGCCGCCCAATCAGGTTCACCCCTCCACTTT
CSAAQSGSPLHF
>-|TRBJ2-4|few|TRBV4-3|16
TGCGCCAGCAGCCAAGATCGGTGGGGGTGGGGAAACATTCAGTACTTC
CASSQDRWGWGNIQYF
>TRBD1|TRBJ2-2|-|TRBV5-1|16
TGCGCCAGCAGCTTGGGAGACAGGGAGAACACCGGGGAGCTGTTTTTT
CASSLGDRENTGELFF
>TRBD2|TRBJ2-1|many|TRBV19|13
TGTGCCAGCGCCGGGACTAGCCTATATGAGCAGTTCTTC
CASAGTSLYEQFF
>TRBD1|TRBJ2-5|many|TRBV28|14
TGTGCCAGCAGACCACAGGGGTACCAAGAGACCCAGTACTTC
CASRPQGYQETQYF
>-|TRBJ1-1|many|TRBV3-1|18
TGTGCCAGCAGCCAAGATAGTGGCTCAGGGAGGGGGAACACTGAAGCTTTCTTT
CASSQDSGSGRGNTEAFF
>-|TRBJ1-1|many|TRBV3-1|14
TGTGCCAGCAGCCAAGAGATATCCAGGGTAGGGGCTTTCTTT
CASSQEISRVGAFF
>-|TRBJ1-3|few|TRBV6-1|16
TGTGCCAGCAGTGAATCGGCAGGGTCTACTGGAAACACCATATATTTT
CASSESAGSTGNTIYF
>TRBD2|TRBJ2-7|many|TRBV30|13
TGTGCCTGCTCGACTAGCGGACTATACGAGCAGTACTTC
CACSTSGLYEQYF
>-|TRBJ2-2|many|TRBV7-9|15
TGTGCCAGCAGGGGGCGAGCCGGGGGCGCCGGGGAGCTGTTTTTT
CASRGRAGGAGELFF
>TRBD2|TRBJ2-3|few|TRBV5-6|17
TGTGCCAGCAGCTCTGGGGTTTGGCTAGCGGGGACAGATACGCAGTATTTT
CASSSGVWLAGTDTQYF
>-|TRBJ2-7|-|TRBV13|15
TGTGCCAGCGCCCCAACTGCCCAGAAGTTCTACGAGCAGTACTTC
CASAPTAQKFYEQYF
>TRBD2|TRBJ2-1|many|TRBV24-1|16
TGTGCCACCAGTGACCCGTCTAGCGGCTCCTACAATGAGCAGTTCTTC
CATSDPSSGSYNEQFF
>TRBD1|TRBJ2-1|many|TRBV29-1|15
TGCAGCGTTGACACAACAGGGGGTGAGGACAATGAGCAGTTCTTC
CSVDTTGGEDNEQFF
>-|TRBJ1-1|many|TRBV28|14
TGTGCCAGCAGTTTAGGTCAGACGAACACTGAAGCTTTCTTT
CASSLGQTNTEAFF
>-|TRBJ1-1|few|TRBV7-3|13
TGTGCCAGCAGCCCTAAAGGGTCCGTTGAAGCTTTCTTT
CASSPKGSVEAFF
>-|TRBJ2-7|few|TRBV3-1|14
TGTGCCAGCAGTCGGACAGACGGCTCCTACGAGCAGTACTTC
CASSRTDGSYEQYF
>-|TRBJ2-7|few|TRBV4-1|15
TGCGCCAGCAGCCAAGATGGGGCAGGGTTCTACGAGCAGTACTTC
CASSQDGAGFYEQYF
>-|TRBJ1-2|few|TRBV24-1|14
TGTGCCACCAGTGATCGCACAGAGGGCTATGGCTACACCTTC
CATSDRTEGYGYTF
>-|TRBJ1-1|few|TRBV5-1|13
TGCGCCAGCAGCGCACGGCTGAACACTGAAGCTTTCTTT
CASSARLNTEAFF
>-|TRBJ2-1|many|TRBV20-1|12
TGCAGTGCTAGCCCCGAGGGCAATGAGCAGTTCTTC
CSASPEGNEQFF
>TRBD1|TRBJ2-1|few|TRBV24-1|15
TGTGCCACCAGTGAGCCGGGACAGGGCAATAATGAGCAGTTCTTC
CATSEPGQGNNEQFF
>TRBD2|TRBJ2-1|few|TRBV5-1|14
TGCGCCAGCAGATACACTAGCGGGGCCTATGAGCAGTTCTTC
CASRYTSGAYEQFF
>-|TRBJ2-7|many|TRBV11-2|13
TGTGCCAGCAGCTGGCCAGGGGTTCGCGAGCAGTACTTC
CASSWPGVREQYF
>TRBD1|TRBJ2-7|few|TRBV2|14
TGTGCCAGCGCCGGGGACAGGCGCTCCTACGAGCAGTACTTC
CASAGDRRSYEQYF
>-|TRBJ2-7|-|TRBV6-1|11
TGTATCAGTGCAGCCTCCTACGAGCAGTACTTC
CISAASYEQYF
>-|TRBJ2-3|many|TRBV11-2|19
TGTGCCAGCAGCTTAGGGGGGCAAGACTGGCGCTCTGGCACAGATACGCAGTATTTT
CASSLGGQDWRSGTDTQYF
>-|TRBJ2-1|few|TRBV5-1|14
TGCGCCAGCAGCTTGGGCGACCCCATCATTGAGCAGTTCTTC
CASSLGDPIIEQFF
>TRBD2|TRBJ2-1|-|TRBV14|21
TGTGCCAGCAGCCAGGACCCTTTGGGGACTAGCTTCCCCCTCTCCTACAATGAGCAGTTCTTC
CASSQDPLGTSFPLSYNEQFF
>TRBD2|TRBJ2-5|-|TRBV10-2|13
TGCGCCACCGGACTAGATACTCAAGAGACCCAGTACTTC
CATGLDTQETQYF
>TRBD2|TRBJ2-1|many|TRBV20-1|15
TGCAGTGCTAGACGACTAGCGAGCTCCTACAATGAGCAGTTCTTC
CSARRLASSYNEQFF
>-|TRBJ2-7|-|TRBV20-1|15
TGCAGTGCTGGAGATGGTCAGGCGGACTCCTACGAGCAGTACTTC
CSAGDGQADSYEQYF
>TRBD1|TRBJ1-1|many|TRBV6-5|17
TGTGCCAGCAGTTACGACAGCAGGACAGGGTGGTTCACTGAAGCTTTCTTT
CASSYDSRTGWFTEAFF
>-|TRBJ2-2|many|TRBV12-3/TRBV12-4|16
TGTGCCAGCAGTCCTACCGGGGGGCTAGAGGACGGGGAGCTGTTTTTT
CASSPTGGLEDGELFF
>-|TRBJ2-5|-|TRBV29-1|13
TGCAGCGTTGAAGAAGGCGGTAAAGAGACCCAGTACTTC
CSVEEGGKETQYF